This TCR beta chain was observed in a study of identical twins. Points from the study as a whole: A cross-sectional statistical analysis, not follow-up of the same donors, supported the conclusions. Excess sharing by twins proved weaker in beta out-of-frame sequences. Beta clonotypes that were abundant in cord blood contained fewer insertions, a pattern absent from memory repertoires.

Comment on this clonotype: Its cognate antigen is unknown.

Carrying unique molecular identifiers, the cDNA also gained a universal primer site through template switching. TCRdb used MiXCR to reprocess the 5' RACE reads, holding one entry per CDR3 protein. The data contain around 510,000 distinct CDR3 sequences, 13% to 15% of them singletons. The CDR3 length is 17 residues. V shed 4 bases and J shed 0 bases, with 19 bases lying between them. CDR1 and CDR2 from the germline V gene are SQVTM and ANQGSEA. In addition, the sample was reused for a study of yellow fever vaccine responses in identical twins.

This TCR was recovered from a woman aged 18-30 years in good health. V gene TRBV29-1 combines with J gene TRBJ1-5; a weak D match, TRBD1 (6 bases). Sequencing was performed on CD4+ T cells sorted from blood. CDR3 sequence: CSVVSGDPGYSNQPQHF. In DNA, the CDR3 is TGCAGCGTTGTTTCAGGGGACCCCGGCTATAGCAATCAGCCCCAGCATTTT.